The 27 T cell receptor beta chains reported below all come from one sample, sequenced in a study of technical replicates of blood from a handful of donors (TCRdb year 2017). The protocol used for the library was the immunoSEQ multiplex PCR assay. The clones in this table, taken by TCRdb from immuneACCESS, are in-frame only. Not every clone is retained; where verified, under half of the shortfall comes from an unresolved V gene, and the cause of the rest is unknown. This sample holds 55,000 to 70,000 clones; around 87% were observed only once. The top ten constitute about 4.8% of the sample. Sequencing was carried out using PBMCs. The receptor set was obtained from a human donor in good health. Some clones in this sample may be carry-over from other donors' samples.

The chain joins TRBV4-3 to TRBJ2-7, with D possibly TRBD1 on 5 matching bases. Germline V gives CDR1 LGHNA, CDR2 YSLEER. The CDR3 consists of 18 residues. V gave up 0 bases and J gave up 6 bases, with 24 bases separating them. The CDR3 DNA sequence: TGCGCCAGCAGCCAAGATCGGTTTGGACAAGGGAAGATGAGCGAGCAGTACTTC. Protein: CASSQDRFGQGKMSEQYF.

This clone has more than one count but fewer than ten. The rearrangement joins TRBV30 to TRBJ1-1; TRBD1 matches at 7 bases. The CDR3 is made up of 13 amino acids. The germline V gene encodes CDR1 GTSNPN and CDR2 SVGIG (reference sequence). V was pared by 2 bases and J by 0 bases, with 0 bases of the junction left unmatched. The CDR3 region has the DNA TGTGCCTGGAGTACAGGGGTGAACACTGAAGCTTTCTTT. It encodes CAWSTGVNTEAFF. Looking up the rest from reference TRBV30 and TRBJ1-1 gives the full variable domain: SQTIHQWPATLVQPVGSPLSLECTVEGTSNPNLYWYRQAAGRGLQLLFYSVGIGQISSEVPQNLSASRPQDRQFILSSKKLLLSDSGFYLCAWSTGVNTEAFFGQGTRLTVV.

The CDR3 is CASSFDRGFTEAFF. The CDR3 coding sequence is TGTGCCAGCTCATTTGACAGGGGGTTCACTGAAGCTTTCTTT. The chain is built from TRBV18 and TRBJ1-1, with 9 bases matching TRBD1. Unmatched junction bases numbered 5, after V lost 5 bases and J lost 4 bases. CDR3 length equals 14 residues. Germline V CDR1 and CDR2: KGHSH, LQKENI.

The chain recombines TRBV7-3 with TRBJ1-2; D remains unclear. The CDR3 length is 14 residues. V gave up 0 bases and J gave up 2 bases, with 7 bases separating them. CDR1 and CDR2 from the germline V gene are SGHTA and FQGTGA. CDR3 residues: CASSLTAGNYGYTF. DNA of the CDR3: TGTGCCAGCAGCTTAACGGCCGGGAACTATGGCTACACCTTC.

For the CDR3, the DNA is TGTGCCAGCAGCTTGAGGGAGTTGGGGTATGAGCAGTTCTTC. Translated, it gives CASSLRELGYEQFF. The gene calls are TRBV11-2 and TRBJ2-1; D perhaps matches TRBD2 (5 bases). Trimming took 3 bases from V and 8 from J, leaving 14 bases between them. This CDR3 is 14 amino acids long. Germline V gene sequence: CDR1 SGHAT, CDR2 FQNNGV.

This clone was counted once. The V call is TRBV30, the J call TRBJ2-4; D perhaps matches TRBD1 (5 bases). From germline, CDR1 is GTSNPN and CDR2 SVGIG (reference sequence). V dropped 1 base and J dropped 8 bases, with 12 bases sitting between them. This CDR3 is built from 13 residues. CDR3 in amino acids: CAWSATTVHIQYF. The CDR3 coding sequence is TGTGCCTGGAGTGCTACGACAGTGCACATTCAGTACTTC.

The V gene is TRBV13, the J gene TRBJ2-1; 7 bases are shared with TRBD2. This CDR3 has 15 residues. Germline values: CDR1 PRHDT, CDR2 FYEKMQ (reference sequence). Losses at the gene ends were 5 bases for V and 2 bases for J; bases not matched to a gene: 6. CDR3 residues: CASSTRGITYNEQFF. The CDR3 DNA reads TGTGCCAGCAGCACGCGGGGGATCACCTACAATGAGCAGTTCTTC.

The chain links TRBV7-2 to TRBJ1-1, with D perhaps matching TRBD1 (6 bases). Germline lookup yields CDR1 SGHTA and CDR2 FQGNSA. V lost 3 bases and J lost 1, with 9 bases in between. The CDR3 runs to 14 residues. The CDR3 loop is CASSLGAGNTEAFF. The CDR3 DNA reads TGTGCCAGCAGCTTGGGGGCGGGGAACACTGAAGCTTTCTTT.

CDR3 nucleotides: TGTGCCAGCAGGGTTCGACAGATAAATTCACCCCTCCACTTT. Protein: CASRVRQINSPLHF. V gene TRBV6-5 combines with J gene TRBJ1-6; TRBD1 is a possible D gene (5 bases). Trimming left V 6 bases short and J 7 bases short, with 13 bases between. CDR3 size: 14 residues. The germline V gene has CDR1 MNHEY and CDR2 SVGAGI.

This chain uses TRBV14 with TRBJ2-1, with 12 bases matching TRBD2. Germline assignment: CDR1 SGHDN and CDR2 FVKESK. V lost 4 bases and J lost 0; bases outside the gene matches: 16. There are 21 residues in the CDR3. The CDR3 nucleotides are TGTGCCAGCAGCCTTAGGGGGCTAGCGGGAGGGCCCGAATTCTCCTACAATGAGCAGTTCTTC. Its translation: CASSLRGLAGGPEFSYNEQFF.

V is TRBV6-5 and J is TRBJ1-5; D unclear. CDR1 and CDR2 from the germline V gene are MNHEY and SVGAGI. The V gene lost 6 bases and the J gene lost 0 bases, with 12 bases spanning the gap. The CDR3 length is 15 residues. This CDR3 reads CASSPRVYSNQPQHF. The CDR3 bases are TGTGCCAGCAGCCCCCGGGTCTATAGCAATCAGCCCCAGCATTTT.

A remark on this clone: Other DNA sequences from this sample encode an identical CDR3 as well. The chain uses TRBV7-9 and TRBJ2-7, with 9 nucleotides matching TRBD2. The CDR3 has 15 residues. The germline V gene has CDR1 SEHNR and CDR2 FQNEAQ (reference sequence). The J segment lost 1 base and the V segment lost 4 bases, leaving 5 bases of the junction unmatched. The CDR3 loop is CASSSAAGGSYEQYF. The CDR3 bases are TGTGCCAGCAGCTCAGCCGCGGGGGGGTCCTACGAGCAGTACTTC.

The CDR3 reads CASSHPFSGGAANEQFF. For the CDR3, the DNA is TGTGCCAGCAGCCACCCTTTTAGCGGGGGGGCCGCGAATGAGCAGTTCTTC. The rearrangement uses TRBV4-2 and TRBJ2-1; 11 positions agree with TRBD2. Germline CDR1 is LGHNA and CDR2 is YNFKEQ. The CDR3 has 17 amino acids. J lost 7 bases, V lost 3 bases, and 11 bases had no gene match.

V usage is TRBV13 and J usage is TRBJ1-4; no reliable D call. V lost 5 bases and J 0 bases, leaving 7 bases between the germline ends. The CDR3 has 14 amino acids. Germline CDR1 is PRHDT and CDR2 is FYEKMQ (reference sequence). CDR3: CASSQRSTNEKLFF. Written as DNA, the CDR3 is TGTGCCAGCAGCCAGCGCTCAACTAATGAAAAACTGTTTTTT.

This clone was recorded only once. V and J are TRBV7-8 and TRBJ2-3; 11 bases fit TRBD2. Losses at the gene ends were 5 bases for V and 5 bases for J; bases not matched to a gene: 18. The CDR3 length is 19 residues. Germline V gene sequence: CDR1 SGHVS, CDR2 FQNEAQ. The CDR3 nucleotides read TGTGCCAGCAGCAAATATGCCAACATAGCGGGGGGGCGTTTAGATACGCAGTATTTT. Translated, it gives CASSKYANIAGGRLDTQYF.

The chain uses TRBV4-2 and TRBJ2-7, with 7 positions matching TRBD2. V trimming: 4 bases; J trimming: 0 bases; junction bases outside the gene matches: 9. CDR3 length: 16 residues. Germline loops: CDR1 LGHNA, CDR2 YNFKEQ. The CDR3 sequence is CASSPGPAGDSYEQYF. The CDR3 nucleotides are TGTGCCAGCAGCCCTGGGCCGGCGGGGGACTCCTACGAGCAGTACTTC.

The chain links TRBV6-6 to TRBJ2-7; a weak D match, TRBD2 (7 bases). The CDR3 is 14 amino acids. Trimming cost V 6 bases and J 6 bases, with 18 bases left between them. CDR1 and CDR2 (germline): MNHNY, SVGAGI (reference sequence). DNA for the CDR3: TGTGCCAGCAGGACCCCAGGGGAGGGTAGCGAGCAGTACTTC. It is translated as CASRTPGEGSEQYF.

The chain links TRBV5-4 to TRBJ2-7, with a possible D match to TRBD2 (5 bases). CDR1 is SGHNT and CDR2 is YYREEE in the germline V gene (reference sequence). The CDR3 spans 16 residues. V lost 4 bases, J lost 0 bases, and 17 bases lay in between. CDR3 bases: TGTGCCAGCAGCCGGGATGGCAGAGTGAGCTCCTACGAGCAGTACTTC. Its translation: CASSRDGRVSSYEQYF.

In nucleotides, the CDR3 is TGTGCCAGTACCCCTGGGACAGGGCGAGGGGAGCAGTACTTC. This sequence encodes CASTPGTGRGEQYF. This sequence joins TRBV19 and TRBJ2-7; 9 bases agree with TRBD1. From germline, CDR1 is LNHDA and CDR2 SQIVND (reference sequence). The CDR3 contains 14 residues. Losses at the gene ends were 7 bases for V and 7 bases for J; bases not matched to a gene: 11.

The chain has TRBV19 and TRBJ1-5; D gene unclear. Germline V CDR1 and CDR2: LNHDA, SQIVND (reference sequence). V lost 3 bases and J 0 bases, leaving 24 bases between the germline ends. The CDR3 has 20 residues. CDR3 sequence: CASSIYPLRTGSYSNQPQHF. Written as DNA, the CDR3 is TGTGCCAGTAGTATCTACCCTCTCCGGACTGGATCCTATAGCAATCAGCCCCAGCATTTT.

The rearrangement links TRBV7-6 to TRBJ2-3, with 11 bases matching TRBD2. The CDR3 runs 22 residues. V shed 4 bases and J 1 base; nucleotides not matched to a gene: 22. In germline, CDR1 is SGHVS, CDR2 FNYEAQ. CDR3 sequence (DNA): TGTGCCAGCAGCTCGGGCACTGCCCCGGGACTAGCGGTAACGGAGGGCACAGATACGCAGTATTTT. Amino acids: CASSSGTAPGLAVTEGTDTQYF.

The chain uses TRBV2 and TRBJ2-3; 7 bases are shared with TRBD2. The V segment lost 7 bases and the J segment 6 bases; nucleotides outside the gene matches: 7. The CDR3 contains 13 residues. Germline assignment: CDR1 SNHLY and CDR2 FYNNEI. This CDR3 is CASNKVGGDTQYF. The CDR3 bases are TGTGCCAGCAATAAGGTCGGGGGGGATACGCAGTATTTT.

The J gene is TRBJ2-3, the V gene TRBV7-2, with 13 bases fitting TRBD2. This CDR3 is built from 15 residues. The germline V gene encodes CDR1 SGHTA and CDR2 FQGNSA. The V gene end was trimmed by 4 bases and the J gene end by 6 bases; junction bases not matched to a gene: 4. The CDR3 DNA sequence: TGTGCCAGCAGCTCCGCACTAGCGGGGGGGGATACGCAGTATTTT. It is translated as CASSSALAGGDTQYF.

This sequence joins TRBV6-5 and TRBJ2-3, with D maybe TRBD1 (5 bases). CDR1 is MNHEY, CDR2 SVGAGI, per germline. This CDR3 is built from 16 residues. V was trimmed by 0 bases and J by 1 base, leaving 11 bases between them. CDR3 sequence reads: CASSYSWQGRTDTQYF. Here the CDR3 DNA reads TGTGCCAGCAGTTACTCGTGGCAGGGCCGCACAGATACGCAGTATTTT.

In its sample, this clone ranks as medium-sized. V is TRBV19 and J is TRBJ1-5; 10 nucleotides align to TRBD1. Per the germline V gene, CDR1 is LNHDA and CDR2 is SQIVND (reference sequence). The CDR3 sequence is 15 residues long. J was trimmed by 9 bases and V by 1 base; bases with no gene match: 6. This CDR3 is CASSIVRTGGLPQHF. The CDR3 DNA reads TGTGCCAGTAGTATAGTTAGGACAGGGGGGTTGCCCCAGCATTTT.

V gene TRBV21-1 combines with J gene TRBJ1-6; the table gives TRBD1 as D, unverified against the DNA. TRBV21-1 is flagged as a pseudogene. The CDR3 is 17 residues long. CDR3 region: CASPGGQPQGYNSPLHF. The DNA of the CDR3 is TGTGCCAGTCCCGGAGGACAGCCTCAAGGCTATAATTCACCCCTCCACTTT.

CDR3 bases: TGCGCCAGCAGTGATCACGGGACTAGCGACGAAGAGACCCAGTACTTC. Its protein product is CASSDHGTSDEETQYF. The V and J genes are TRBV10-2 and TRBJ2-5, with 10 bases identical to TRBD2. The CDR3 is made up of 16 amino acids. Germline trimming cut 3 bases from V and 3 bases from J; bases unmatched to any gene: 7. Germline V gene data show CDR1 as WSHSY and CDR2 as SAAADI.